This T cell receptor (beta chain) was retrieved from a study of radiation and T cells in renal cell carcinoma. Time point meaning: blood 2 weeks post-SBRT. Documented treatment: 15 Gy SBRT to primary tumor, nephrectomy 4 weeks later. Blood was sampled at baseline, 2 weeks and 4 weeks after SBRT. Clear cell pathology was present in this patient's renal cell carcinoma. This CDR3 comprises 13 residues. Looked up from germline, CDR1 is MDHEN and CDR2 is SYDVKM. V was clipped by 5 bases and J by 4 bases, with 11 bases between them. This clone was counted a few times. The antigen is unknown. The method was immunoSEQ multiplex PCR; TCRdb's version includes in-frame clones alone and lacks a portion of them. The table lists about 120,000 clones, 80% to 90% of them singletons, with less than 2.5% in the top ten. Study-wide points: Top tumor clonotypes rose in blood 2 weeks post-radiation, then contracted. Without pretreatment biopsies, baseline tumor clonotype presence was undetermined.

The chain uses TRBV28 and TRBJ1-2; D not certain. The sequenced sample was blood, obtained from a patient whose treatment included radiotherapy and nephrectomy. This receptor was obtained from a woman between 55 and 75 years old with renal cell carcinoma. The CDR3 region is CASSLGGTYGYTF. In DNA form, the CDR3 reads TGTGCCAGCAGTCTCGGCGGTACCTATGGCTACACCTTC.